Given below is one TCR beta chain in context. Its antigen remains unknown. The time point is: sample taken at primary tumor resection. Whole RNA was taken from tumor, nontumor lung or frozen PBMC; it was then sequenced unsorted. The donors comprised roughly 71 untreated early-stage non-small cell lung cancer patients. The germline gives CDR1 MNHEY, CDR2 SVGEGT. Between the trimmed V and J ends, which lost 2 bases and 5 bases, there was a span of 12 bases. The length of the CDR3 is 14 residues. All TCR cDNA molecules were individually tagged with a unique molecular identifier. TCRdb analysed the 5' RACE reads with MiXCR anew, one entry per CDR3 protein. The data hold tens of thousands of distinct CDR3 sequences, with about 4.5% observed a single time. The sample is drawn from a study of spatial heterogeneity in lung cancer. Findings and limits, study-wide: At tumor resection, ubiquitous expanded TCRs were detected in blood more often than later.

This chain joins TRBV6-2 or TRBV6-3 and TRBJ2-5, with a tentative D call TRBD2 (6 bases). This clonotype was sampled from a male donor with early-stage non-small cell lung cancer. Sequences were derived from PBMCs, sampled at surgery. The CDR3 coding sequence is TGTGCCAGCAGTTACGGTCCGCTAGCGGAGACCCAGTACTTC. Protein product: CASSYGPLAETQYF.